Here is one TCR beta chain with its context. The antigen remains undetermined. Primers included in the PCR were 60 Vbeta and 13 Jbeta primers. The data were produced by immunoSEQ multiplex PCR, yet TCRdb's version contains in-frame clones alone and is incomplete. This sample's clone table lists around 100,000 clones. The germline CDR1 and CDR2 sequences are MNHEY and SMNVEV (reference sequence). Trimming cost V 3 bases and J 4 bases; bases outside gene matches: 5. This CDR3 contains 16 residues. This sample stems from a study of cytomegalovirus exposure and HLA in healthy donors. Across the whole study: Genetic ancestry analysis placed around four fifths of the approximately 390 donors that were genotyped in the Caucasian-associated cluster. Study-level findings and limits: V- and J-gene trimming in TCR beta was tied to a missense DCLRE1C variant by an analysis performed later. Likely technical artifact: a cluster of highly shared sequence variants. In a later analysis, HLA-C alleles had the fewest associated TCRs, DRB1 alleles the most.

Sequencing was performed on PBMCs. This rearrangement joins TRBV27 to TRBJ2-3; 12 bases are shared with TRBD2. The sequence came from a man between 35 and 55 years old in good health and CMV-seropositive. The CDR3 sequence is CASSLRLAGVSDTQYF. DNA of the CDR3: TGTGCCAGCAGTTTGCGACTAGCGGGAGTTTCAGATACGCAGTATTTT.